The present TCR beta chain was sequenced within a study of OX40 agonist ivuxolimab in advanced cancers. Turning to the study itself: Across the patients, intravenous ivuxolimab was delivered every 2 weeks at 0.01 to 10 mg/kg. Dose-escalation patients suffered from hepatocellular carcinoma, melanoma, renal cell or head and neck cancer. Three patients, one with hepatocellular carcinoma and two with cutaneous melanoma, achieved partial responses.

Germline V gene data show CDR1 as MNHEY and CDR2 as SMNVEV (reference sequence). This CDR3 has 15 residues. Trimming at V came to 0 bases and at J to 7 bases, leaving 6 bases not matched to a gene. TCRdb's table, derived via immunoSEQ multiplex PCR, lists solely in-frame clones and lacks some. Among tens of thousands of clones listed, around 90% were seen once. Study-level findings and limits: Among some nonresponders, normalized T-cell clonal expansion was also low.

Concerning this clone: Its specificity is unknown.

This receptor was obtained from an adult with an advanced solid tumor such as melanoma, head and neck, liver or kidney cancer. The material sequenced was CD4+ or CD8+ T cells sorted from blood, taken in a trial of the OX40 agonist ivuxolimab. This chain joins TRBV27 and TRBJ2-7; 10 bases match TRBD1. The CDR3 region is CASSLSGTGAGEQYF. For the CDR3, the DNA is TGTGCCAGCAGTTTATCCGGGACAGGGGCGGGAGAGCAGTACTTC.